The 25 T cell receptor beta chains in this list originate from one sample, sequenced in a study of cytomegalovirus exposure and HLA in healthy donors. Primers: 60 Vbeta forward and 13 Jbeta reverse. TCRdb's table, derived via immunoSEQ multiplex PCR, lists solely in-frame clones and lacks some. The sample lists 150,000 to 200,000 clones, 80% seen once, with under 0.85% in the top ten. Sequencing was done on a sample of PBMCs. These receptor sequences come from a boy aged 5-17 years in good health and CMV-seronegative.

The V call is TRBV19, the J call TRBJ1-2, with TRBD1 matching over 10 bases. Per germline, CDR1 LNHDA and CDR2 SQIVND (reference sequence). Trimming took 3 bases from V and 8 from J; bases not matched to a gene: 9. The CDR3 runs 15 residues. CDR3 in DNA: TGTGCCAGTAGTATGGGGGACAGGGGAAGGGGGGGCTACACCTTC. Amino acids: CASSMGDRGRGGYTF.

The rearrangement uses TRBV19 and TRBJ2-5; D gene unclear. In germline, CDR1 is LNHDA, CDR2 SQIVND (reference sequence). This CDR3 region has 14 residues. Between the trimmed V and J ends, which lost 2 bases and 2 bases, there was a span of 9 bases. For the CDR3, the DNA is TGTGCCAGTAGTATATCAGGCAGTCAAGAGACCCAGTACTTC. As protein: CASSISGSQETQYF.

In DNA form, the CDR3 reads TGTGCCAGCGGGACAGGGCCAACCTACGAGCAGTACTTC. This encodes CASGTGPTYEQYF. The chain links TRBV21-1 to TRBJ2-7; TRBD1, as called in the table, went unchecked against the DNA. TRBV21-1 is designated a pseudogene. This CDR3 has 13 residues.

The gene calls are TRBV7-3 and TRBJ1-2; D unclear. The CDR3 extends over 13 amino acids. V lost 1 base and J lost 5, with 8 bases in between. Germline loops: CDR1 SGHTA, CDR2 FQGTGA. The CDR3 is CASSLRGEYGYTF. For the CDR3, the DNA is TGTGCCAGCAGCTTAAGGGGAGAGTATGGCTACACCTTC.

The chain uses TRBV4-3 and TRBJ2-1; the D gene is possibly TRBD1 (6 bases). CDR3 length: 13 residues. V shed 8 bases and J shed 4 bases, with 12 bases lying between them. Germline CDR1 is LGHNA and CDR2 is YSLEER. CDR3 residues: CASGWTAYNEQFF. Written as DNA, the CDR3 is TGCGCCAGCGGCTGGACAGCATACAATGAGCAGTTCTTC.

The chain joins TRBV6-6 to TRBJ1-1; D ambiguous. This CDR3 is 14 amino acids long. Germline CDR1 reads MNHNY; CDR2 reads SVGAGI (reference sequence). V was shortened by 2 bases and J by 1 base, with 8 bases between the two germline ends. CDR3 residues: CASSYNTENTEAFF. The CDR3 nucleotides read TGTGCCAGCAGTTACAACACAGAGAACACTGAAGCTTTCTTT.

The chain combines TRBV11-2 with TRBJ1-1; 11 bases match TRBD1. Losses at the gene ends were 5 bases for V and 5 bases for J; bases not matched to a gene: 7. Germline V gene sequence: CDR1 SGHAT, CDR2 FQNNGV. This CDR3 is built from 15 residues. CDR3 amino acids: CASSHSGTGGTEAFF. The CDR3 DNA reads as TGTGCCAGCAGCCACTCCGGGACAGGGGGAACTGAAGCTTTCTTT.

This clone was detected a few times. This rearrangement joins TRBV4-1 to TRBJ1-5, with 9 bases lining up with TRBD1. CDR1 and CDR2 from the germline V gene are MGHRA and YSYEKL. The CDR3 length is 15 residues. V shed 5 bases and J 6 bases; nucleotides not matched to a gene: 8. CDR3 amino acids: CASSSGQGSFQPQHF. CDR3 DNA sequence: TGCGCCAGCAGCTCCGGACAGGGGAGCTTTCAGCCCCAGCATTTT.

The chain joins TRBV7-9 to TRBJ1-2, with D tentatively TRBD1 (6 bases). The germline V and J ends were trimmed by 4 bases and 4 bases, with 13 bases remaining between them. In germline, CDR1 is SEHNR, CDR2 FQNEAQ (reference sequence). This CDR3 contains 14 residues. This chain's CDR3 is CASSSTGSLYGYTF. DNA of the CDR3: TGTGCCAGCAGCTCCACAGGGAGCCTCTATGGCTACACCTTC.

This chain connects TRBV2 to TRBJ1-1; D is possibly TRBD1 (6 bases). The V and J ends lost 0 bases and 0 bases respectively, with 11 bases between them. The CDR3 consists of 16 residues. The germline V gene encodes CDR1 SNHLY and CDR2 FYNNEI. The CDR3 DNA sequence: TGTGCCAGCAGTGAAGCCAGGAGACAGGTGAACACTGAAGCTTTCTTT. It specifies CASSEARRQVNTEAFF. The whole variable domain, remainder taken from reference TRBV2 and TRBJ1-1, is EPEVTQTPSHQVTQMGQEVILRCVPISNHLYFYWYRQILGQKVEFLVSFYNNEISEKSEIFDDQFSVERPDGSNFTLKIRSTKLEDSAMYFCASSEARRQVNTEAFFGQGTRLTVV.

The chain uses TRBV6-6 and TRBJ2-1, with D tentatively TRBD2 (6 bases). CDR1 is MNHNY, CDR2 SVGAGI, per germline (reference sequence). Trimming took 8 bases from V and 0 from J, leaving 11 bases between them. The CDR3 loop spans 14 amino acids. The CDR3: CASGGTDSYNEQFF. CDR3 DNA: TGTGCCAGCGGGGGGACGGACTCCTACAATGAGCAGTTCTTC.

The chain couples TRBV30 to TRBJ2-1; 12 nucleotides align to TRBD2. The CDR3 spans 15 residues. V trimming: 7 bases; J trimming: 7 bases; junction bases outside the gene matches: 11. CDR1 GTSNPN and CDR2 SVGIG come from the germline V gene (reference sequence). The CDR3 spells CASATRTSGNNEQFF. DNA for the CDR3: TGTGCCTCAGCGACCAGGACTAGCGGGAATAATGAGCAGTTCTTC.

This chain connects TRBV9 to TRBJ1-2, with TRBD1 as a possible D gene (5 bases). The CDR3 is made up of 14 amino acids. V dropped 5 bases and J dropped 0 bases, with 11 bases sitting between them. The germline V gene has CDR1 SGDLS and CDR2 YYNGEE. The CDR3 sequence is CASRGGASNYGYTF. The CDR3 DNA is TGTGCCAGCAGGGGGGGAGCTTCTAACTATGGCTACACCTTC.

This clone occurred once. The J gene is TRBJ2-7, the V gene TRBV5-4; TRBD2 agrees at 7 bases. CDR1 SGHNT and CDR2 YYREEE come from the germline V gene (reference sequence). Trimming at V came to 2 bases and at J to 3 bases, leaving 5 bases not matched to a gene. This CDR3 comprises 14 residues. The chain's CDR3 is CASSFGTTDYEQYF. Here the CDR3 DNA reads TGTGCCAGCAGCTTCGGGACTACTGACTACGAGCAGTACTTC.

V and J are TRBV19 and TRBJ2-7, with a weak D call TRBD2 (5 bases). V was shortened by 0 bases and J by 0 bases, with 9 bases between the two germline ends. The CDR3 consists of 15 residues. Per germline, CDR1 LNHDA and CDR2 SQIVND (reference sequence). Here the CDR3 reads CASSIETGSSYEQYF. CDR3 nucleotides: TGTGCCAGTAGTATAGAAACGGGGAGCTCCTACGAGCAGTACTTC.

This rearrangement joins TRBV5-6 to TRBJ1-1, with D maybe TRBD1 (6 bases). V was shortened by 3 bases and J by 3 bases, with 15 bases between the two germline ends. Germline CDR1 and CDR2: SGHDT and YYEEEE. CDR3 length: 15 amino acids. This CDR3 is CASSSNRVGYTEAFF. In nucleotides, the CDR3 is TGTGCCAGCAGCTCTAACAGGGTTGGCTACACTGAAGCTTTCTTT.

The chain employs TRBV5-1 and TRBJ2-5; 7 bases align to TRBD1. Trimming removed 2 bases from V and 4 bases from J; junction bases left unmatched: 5. CDR1 is SGHRS, CDR2 YFSETQ, per germline. The CDR3 runs 14 residues. The chain's CDR3 is CASSFRGGPETQYF. The CDR3 DNA is TGCGCCAGCAGCTTCCGAGGGGGCCCAGAGACCCAGTACTTC.

This chain joins TRBV29-1 and TRBJ2-1; D unclear. This CDR3 is 12 amino acids long. V was trimmed by 4 bases and J by 3 bases, leaving 7 bases between them. The germline V gene encodes CDR1 SQVTM and CDR2 ANQGSEA. The CDR3 sequence: CSVVFLYNEQFF. The CDR3 DNA follows: TGCAGCGTTGTCTTCCTCTACAATGAGCAGTTCTTC.

Here the CDR3 DNA reads TGTGCCAGCACGGTGAGGGACACTGAAGCTTTCTTT. Translating gives CASTVRDTEAFF. V and J are TRBV6-1 and TRBJ1-1; no clear D gene. The germline gives CDR1 MNHNS, CDR2 SASEGT. V shed 7 bases and J shed 3 bases, with 9 bases lying between them. The CDR3 contains 12 residues.

V is TRBV7-2 and J is TRBJ2-3; 9 bases match TRBD2. This CDR3 region has 19 residues. Trimming removed 0 bases from V and 2 bases from J; junction bases left unmatched: 12. Per the germline V gene, CDR1 is SGHTA and CDR2 is FQGNSA. Written as DNA, the CDR3 is TGTGCCAGCAGCTTAGCTAGGCTAGCGGGGACCCTACCCACAGATACGCAGTATTTT. This codes for CASSLARLAGTLPTDTQYF.

The chain joins TRBV7-9 to TRBJ1-2, with TRBD1 matching 8 bases. The CDR3 runs to 14 residues. The V gene end was trimmed by 4 bases and the J gene end by 2 bases; junction bases not matched to a gene: 3. Germline V gives CDR1 SEHNR, CDR2 FQNEAQ (reference sequence). The CDR3 is CASSYGQGNYGYTF. The CDR3 bases are TGTGCCAGCAGCTACGGACAGGGAAACTATGGCTACACCTTC.

The chain couples TRBV11-2 to TRBJ2-7; TRBD2 matches at 7 bases. Germline V gene sequence: CDR1 SGHAT, CDR2 FQNNGV. This CDR3 spans 13 amino acids. The V gene end was trimmed by 5 bases and the J gene end by 3 bases; junction bases not matched to a gene: 4. In DNA, the CDR3 is TGTGCCAGCAGCCCTGGGGGGGACTACGAGCAGTACTTC. Its translation: CASSPGGDYEQYF.

A single count supports this clone. A read error may produce the germline difference seen at one junction end. The chain couples TRBV5-4 to TRBJ1-2; 7 nucleotides match TRBD1. The CDR3 totals 11 residues. The V gene's germline CDR1 is SGHNT and CDR2 YYREEE (reference sequence). CDR3 sequence: CASSLGTGFTF. For the CDR3, the DNA is TGTGCCAGCAGCTTGGGGACAGGCTTCACCTTC.

The V gene is TRBV2, the J gene TRBJ1-1, with D hard to call. In germline, CDR1 is SNHLY, CDR2 FYNNEI. The CDR3 sequence is 15 residues long. The ends were cut back, 1 base at V and 1 base at J, with 10 bases in the middle. As DNA, the CDR3 is TGTGCCAGCAGTGAAGGCGCGGTTTCGAACACTGAAGCTTTCTTT. Amino acids: CASSEGAVSNTEAFF.

This chain connects TRBV27 to TRBJ2-2; 7 bases are shared with TRBD1. This CDR3 region has 15 residues. V lost 7 bases to trimming and J lost 4 bases; unmatched junction nucleotides: 9. The germline V gene has CDR1 MNHEY and CDR2 SMNVEV (reference sequence). The CDR3 loop reads CASTPRGYRTGELFF. The CDR3 DNA follows: TGTGCCAGCACGCCCAGGGGGTATCGCACCGGGGAGCTGTTTTTT.